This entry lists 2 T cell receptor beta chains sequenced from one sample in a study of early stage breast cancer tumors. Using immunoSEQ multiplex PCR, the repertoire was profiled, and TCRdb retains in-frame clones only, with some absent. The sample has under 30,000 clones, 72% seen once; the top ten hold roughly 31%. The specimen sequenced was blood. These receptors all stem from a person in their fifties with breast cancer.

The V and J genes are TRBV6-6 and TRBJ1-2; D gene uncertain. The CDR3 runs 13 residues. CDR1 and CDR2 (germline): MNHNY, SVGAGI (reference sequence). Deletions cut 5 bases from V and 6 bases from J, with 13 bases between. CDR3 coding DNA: TGTGCCAGCAGTCCCTCAGTAGAACATGGCTACACCTTC. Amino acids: CASSPSVEHGYTF.

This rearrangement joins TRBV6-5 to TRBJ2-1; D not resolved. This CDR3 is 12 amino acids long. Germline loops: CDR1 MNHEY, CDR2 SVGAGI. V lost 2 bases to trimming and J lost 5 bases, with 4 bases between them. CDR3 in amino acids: CASSYSNNEQFF. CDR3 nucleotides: TGTGCCAGCAGTTACAGCAACAATGAGCAGTTCTTC.